The sequence of this T cell receptor (beta chain) was determined in a study of T cells in Graves' hyperthyroidism and ophthalmopathy. Overall study findings and caveats: Ophthalmopathy was told apart from stable hyperthyroidism by a 13 V-J model. Ophthalmopathy was identified by the model a median approximately 6.9 months ahead of onset.

The study left out patients who had uncontrolled infection, other autoimmune disease, pregnancy or lactation. Diagnoses were made from clinical symptoms, serum measures (thyroxine and TRAb), thyroid ultrasound and orbital computed tomography. The V end lost 6 bases, the J end lost 2 bases, and 13 bases lay between the germline ends. CDR3 length equals 14 residues. CDR1 SGHTA and CDR2 FQGNSA come from the germline V gene. This clonotype was found many times. Its antigen is unknown. Amplified TCR beta CDR3 regions came from RNA transcripts. The study used the HTBI primer set for a first-round RT-PCR of the TCR CDR3. One entry per CDR3 protein results from TCRdb running MiXCR on the multiplex PCR reads. The sample carries more than 500,000 distinct CDR3 sequences, about 43% recorded once.

This chain connects TRBV7-2 to TRBJ1-1; D might be TRBD1 (5 bases). This TCR came from an adult woman with Graves' disease, either hyperthyroidism or ophthalmopathy (not recorded which). Source material: peripheral blood or thyroid tissue (not recorded which). CDR3 sequence: CASRRTRDNTEAFF. The CDR3 nucleotides are TGTGCCAGCAGGAGAACCAGGGATAACACTGAAGCTTTCTTT. Variable domain in full (rest from reference TRBV7-2 and TRBJ1-1): GAGVSQSPSNKVTEKGKDVELRCDPISGHTALYWYRQSLGQGLEFLIYFQGNSAPDKSGLPSDRFSAERTGGSVSTLTIQRTQQEDSAVYLCASRRTRDNTEAFFGQGTRLTVV.